This paragraph covers one TCR beta chain sequence. This specimen comes from a study of blood T cell repertoires in COVID-19. Study-level background: Acute and convalescent COVID-19 specimens originated in the United States, Italy and Spain. T cells, B-cell-depleted T cells, or PBMCs supplied cDNA or gDNA.

The CDR3 loop spans 11 amino acids. Trimming removed 2 bases at V and 5 bases at J, with 3 bases between. Germline V gene lookup returns CDR1 LGHDT and CDR2 YNNKEL (reference sequence). Study processing details: Reference gene primer amplification gave nucleated cell count estimates. Profiling relied on immunoSEQ multiplex PCR, and the TCRdb table lists in-frame clones only, not all of them. That table gives V, J and clone size, and the DNA gave D and trimming. This sample has 250,000 to 350,000 clones; 89% occur once, and the top ten carry around 12%. This sequence originates from a woman in her sixties or seventies with acute or convalescent COVID-19. The chain is built from TRBV3-1 (or the pseudogene TRBV3-2) and TRBJ2-5, with D unclear. The sample consisted of peripheral blood. The CDR3: CASSQLETQYF. For the CDR3, the DNA is TGTGCCAGCAGCCAACTGGAGACCCAGTACTTC.